Below, 26 T cell receptor beta chains from the same sample are listed, as sequenced in a study of shared clonotypes between healthy human individuals. Naive CD8 isolation took CD45RO-negative cells positively selected for CCR7 and excluded terminally differentiated effector memory CD45RA+ cells. TCRdb keeps only in-frame clones here, not all; method: immunoSEQ multiplex PCR. The sample has roughly 2,000,000 clones, 93% seen once. The sample was naive CD8+ T cells from PBMCs. The receptors were sampled from a man between 18 and 35 years old in good health. Some clones in this sample may be carry-over from other donors' samples.

The rearrangement links TRBV5-1 to TRBJ1-5, with 12 bases fitting TRBD1. Per germline, CDR1 SGHRS and CDR2 YFSETQ. The CDR3 spans 16 residues. V shed 3 bases, J shed 2 bases, and the junction held 3 bases outside the gene matches. CDR3 DNA sequence: TGCGCCAGCAGCTGGGGACAGGGGGCCGGCAATCAGCCCCAGCATTTT. Translating it yields CASSWGQGAGNQPQHF.

This sequence joins TRBV5-1 and TRBJ2-3; a possible D gene is TRBD2 (5 bases). V gave up 0 bases and J gave up 4 bases, with 21 bases separating them. Looked up from germline, CDR1 is SGHRS and CDR2 is YFSETQ. There are 18 residues in the CDR3. CDR3 region: CASSLEDWVGRAADTQYF. CDR3 nucleotides: TGCGCCAGCAGCTTGGAAGATTGGGTGGGAAGAGCGGCAGATACGCAGTATTTT.

The chain uses TRBV19 and TRBJ2-2; D is undetermined. The germline V gene encodes CDR1 LNHDA and CDR2 SQIVND (reference sequence). This CDR3 comprises 13 residues. Trimming shortened V by 8 bases and J by 5 bases, and 12 bases separated the two germline ends. Written as DNA, the CDR3 is TGTGCCAGTGACAACTCCTTTACCGGGGAGCTGTTTTTT. Its protein product is CASDNSFTGELFF.

For the CDR3, the DNA is TGCGCCAGCAGCTTGTCAGGGGTTTTTGGACAGGGCAGGGCTTTCTTT. It yields the protein CASSLSGVFGQGRAFF. The chain couples TRBV5-1 to TRBJ1-1; 8 bases map to TRBD1. The V segment lost 1 base and the J segment 11 bases; nucleotides outside the gene matches: 16. The CDR3 contains 16 residues. Per germline, CDR1 SGHRS and CDR2 YFSETQ.

The V gene is TRBV7-9, the J gene TRBJ2-7; the match to TRBD1 covers 8 bases. Germline CDR1 SEHNR, CDR2 FQNEAQ (reference sequence). The CDR3 contains 16 residues. V lost 5 bases, J lost 2 bases, and 11 bases stayed unmatched. CDR3 region: CASSGSQGGNPYEQYF. In nucleotides, the CDR3 is TGTGCCAGCAGCGGATCACAGGGGGGAAACCCCTACGAGCAGTACTTC.

V is TRBV5-6 and J is TRBJ2-3; D remains unclear. Germline CDR1 reads SGHDT; CDR2 reads YYEEEE. The V and J ends lost 0 bases and 2 bases respectively, with 19 bases between them. The CDR3 is made up of 18 amino acids. The DNA for the CDR3 is TGTGCCAGCAGCTTGGAGAAGGAACCGGGTACCGCCACAGATACGCAGTATTTT. Translated, it gives CASSLEKEPGTATDTQYF.

V usage is TRBV7-8 and J usage is TRBJ2-5, with D uncertain. Trimming took off 5 bases at V and 4 bases at J, with 17 bases between the two ends. Germline assignment: CDR1 SGHVS and CDR2 FQNEAQ. The CDR3 is made up of 15 amino acids. The chain's CDR3 is CASSLRRSWGETQYF. In DNA form, the CDR3 reads TGTGCCAGCAGCCTACGGCGCTCTTGGGGAGAGACCCAGTACTTC.

This chain links TRBV19 with TRBJ1-1; D not resolved. The CDR3 sequence is 12 residues long. The V gene lost 5 bases and the J gene lost 4 bases, with 8 bases spanning the gap. Germline lookup yields CDR1 LNHDA and CDR2 SQIVND (reference sequence). The CDR3 loop is CASSPGLTEAFF. The CDR3 nucleotides read TGTGCCAGTAGTCCCGGGCTCACTGAAGCTTTCTTT.

The chain combines TRBV19 with TRBJ2-7; TRBD2 agrees at 10 bases. Germline V gene data show CDR1 as LNHDA and CDR2 as SQIVND (reference sequence). The CDR3 has 14 residues. Losses at the gene ends were 4 bases for V and 6 bases for J; bases not matched to a gene: 6. As DNA, the CDR3 is TGTGCCAGTAGTACGGGACTAGCGATAGGCGAGCAGTACTTC. It translates to CASSTGLAIGEQYF.

This rearrangement joins TRBV10-1 to TRBJ2-2; no reliable D call. From germline, CDR1 is WNHNN and CDR2 SYGVQD (reference sequence). This CDR3 contains 13 residues. V lost 8 bases, J lost 4 bases, and 11 bases lay in between. CDR3 sequence reads: CASGVRGTGELFF. CDR3 DNA sequence: TGCGCCAGCGGGGTCCGCGGCACCGGGGAGCTGTTTTTT.

The chain is built from TRBV29-1 and TRBJ2-1; D might be TRBD2 (5 bases). This CDR3 region has 14 residues. V lost 8 bases and J lost 0, with 14 bases in between. The germline CDR1 and CDR2 sequences are SQVTM and ANQGSEA. CDR3 sequence reads: CSWRAASSYNEQFF. The CDR3 region has the DNA TGCAGCTGGCGGGCCGCCAGCTCCTACAATGAGCAGTTCTTC.

The gene calls are TRBV6-1 and TRBJ1-4; tentatively, D is TRBD1 (6 bases). Germline V CDR1 and CDR2: MNHNS, SASEGT. V dropped 4 bases and J dropped 5 bases, with 14 bases sitting between them. This CDR3 comprises 15 residues. This CDR3 is CASSARDTKNEKLFF. As DNA, the CDR3 is TGTGCCAGCAGTGCCCGGGACACGAAAAATGAAAAACTGTTTTTT.

The J gene is TRBJ2-1, the V gene TRBV19; D ambiguous. In germline, CDR1 is LNHDA, CDR2 SQIVND (reference sequence). The CDR3 loop spans 13 amino acids. Trimming removed 5 bases from V and 4 bases from J, with 9 bases in between. The CDR3 nucleotides are TGTGCCAGTAGTCAGTTCGGTTACAATGAGCAGTTCTTC. Translated, it gives CASSQFGYNEQFF.

The chain combines TRBV2 with TRBJ1-5; no definite D call. This CDR3 comprises 15 residues. Trimming shortened V by 4 bases and J by 4 bases, and 14 bases separated the two germline ends. Germline CDR1 reads SNHLY; CDR2 reads FYNNEI. Here the CDR3 DNA reads TGTGCCAGCAGTGTTATATCGACGGAAAATCAGCCCCAGCATTTT. Translated: CASSVISTENQPQHF.

The chain joins TRBV28 to TRBJ2-2, with 11 bases lining up with TRBD2. V gave up 5 bases and J gave up 6 bases; unmatched junction bases: 11. The CDR3 sequence is 17 residues long. The germline CDR1 and CDR2 sequences are MDHEN and SYDVKM. The CDR3 nucleotides read TGTGCCAGCAGTCGTCACAGCCTAGCGGGAGGACCCGGGGAGCTGTTTTTT. Protein sequence: CASSRHSLAGGPGELFF. The full variable domain, completed using reference TRBV28 and TRBJ2-2, is DVKVTQSSRYLVKRTGEKVFLECVQDMDHENMFWYRQDPGLGLRLIYFSYDVKMKEKGDIPEGYSVSREKKERFSLILESASTNQTSMYLCASSRHSLAGGPGELFFGEGSRLTVL.

Notes on this clone: The CDR3 ends on some other residue instead of the conserved phenylalanine or tryptophan, so this is likely a read error. The rearrangement joins TRBV19 to TRBJ2-7, with TRBD2 identical over 9 bases. V was pared by 6 bases and J by 4 bases, with 7 bases of the junction left unmatched. The CDR3 loop spans 14 amino acids. Germline CDR1 LNHDA, CDR2 SQIVND (reference sequence). This CDR3 reads CASRFWAGGYEQYL. CDR3 DNA: TGTGCCAGTAGATTCTGGGCGGGAGGGTACGAGCAGTACTTG.

About this clone itself: Other DNA sequences of this sample code for an identical CDR3. The genes are TRBV27 and TRBJ1-4; D is unclear. Germline CDR1 MNHEY, CDR2 SMNVEV (reference sequence). CDR3 size: 14 residues. Trimming stripped 3 bases from V and 6 bases from J, with 11 bases between. The CDR3 protein is CASSFRSRHEKLFF. CDR3 bases: TGTGCCAGCAGTTTTAGGAGCAGGCATGAAAAACTGTTTTTT.

The J gene is TRBJ2-1, the V gene TRBV6-1, with D maybe TRBD2 (6 bases). The germline CDR1 and CDR2 sequences are MNHNS and SASEGT. The CDR3 is made up of 17 amino acids. V dropped 2 bases and J dropped 0 bases, with 14 bases sitting between them. CDR3 region: CASSESEGPSSYNEQFF. CDR3 coding DNA: TGTGCCAGCAGTGAATCGGAGGGACCGAGCTCCTACAATGAGCAGTTCTTC.

The J gene is TRBJ1-5, the V gene TRBV11-2; D is unclear. There are 15 residues in the CDR3. The V end was cut by 5 bases, the J end by 0 bases, with 11 bases between. The germline V gene encodes CDR1 SGHAT and CDR2 FQNNGV. As DNA, the CDR3 is TGTGCCAGCAGCGAAGCGGGTAATAGCAATCAGCCCCAGCATTTT. It translates to CASSEAGNSNQPQHF.

A remark on this clone: The same CDR3 also results from other DNA sequences found in this sample. The genes are TRBV29-1 and TRBJ2-1; D not resolved. CDR1 is SQVTM and CDR2 is ANQGSEA in the germline V gene. Trimming removed 4 bases from V and 7 bases from J, with 5 bases in between. This CDR3 contains 10 residues. The CDR3: CSVAENEQFF. In DNA, the CDR3 is TGCAGCGTTGCGGAAAATGAGCAGTTCTTC.

The V gene is TRBV4-2, the J gene TRBJ2-1, with TRBD2 matching 13 bases. CDR3 length equals 15 residues. Germline V gene data show CDR1 as LGHNA and CDR2 as YNFKEQ. V lost 2 bases and J lost 13; bases outside the gene matches: 8. The CDR3 loop is CASSQIGTSGTGQFF. In DNA form, the CDR3 reads TGTGCCAGCAGCCAAATTGGGACTAGCGGGACAGGACAGTTCTTC.

The chain has TRBV6-5 and TRBJ2-7; maybe TRBD1 (6 bases). Per germline, CDR1 MNHEY and CDR2 SVGAGI. V gave up 0 bases and J gave up 5 bases, with 17 bases separating them. The CDR3 covers 16 residues. Here the CDR3 reads CASSYSISGALHEQYF. The DNA of the CDR3 is TGTGCCAGCAGTTACTCGATATCAGGGGCGCTCCACGAGCAGTACTTC.

The J gene is TRBJ1-2, the V gene TRBV9; 8 bases are shared with TRBD1. This CDR3 is built from 16 residues. The germline CDR1 and CDR2 sequences are SGDLS and YYNGEE. J was trimmed by 2 bases and V by 0 bases; bases with no gene match: 6. The CDR3 region has the DNA TGTGCCAGCAGCGTAGGTCGGGACAGGTCGAACTATGGCTACACCTTC. This translates into CASSVGRDRSNYGYTF.

The chain links TRBV7-9 to TRBJ2-1; D is undetermined. This CDR3 is 14 amino acids long. Germline loops: CDR1 SEHNR, CDR2 FQNEAQ (reference sequence). Deletions cut 0 bases from V and 10 bases from J, with 13 bases between. CDR3 residues: CASSLAGNPNEQFF. The CDR3 nucleotides read TGTGCCAGCAGCTTAGCGGGGAACCCAAACGAGCAGTTCTTC.

Points on this clone: One end of the junction does not line up with germline, which may come from a read error. The genes are TRBV7-9 and TRBJ1-2; possible D gene TRBD1, 5 bases. This CDR3 has 13 residues. Germline CDR1 SEHNR, CDR2 FQNEAQ (reference sequence). CDR3 DNA: TGTGCCAGCACCTTAGGAGGGGTTCTTGGCTACACCTTC. It yields the protein CASTLGGVLGYTF. Full variable domain (rest looked up from reference TRBV7-9 and TRBJ1-2): DTGVSQNPRHKITKRGQNVTFRCDPISEHNRLYWYRQTLGQGPEFLTYFQNEAQLEKSRLLSDRFSAERPKGSFSTLEIQRTEQGDSAMYLCASTLGGVLGYTFGSGTRLTVV.

The chain couples TRBV11-2 to TRBJ1-5, with D perhaps matching TRBD1 (6 bases). The CDR3 is made up of 14 amino acids. Per germline, CDR1 SGHAT and CDR2 FQNNGV. With 2 bases removed from V and 4 bases from J, the gap between germline ends came to 9 bases. CDR3 residues: CASSLTGSNQPQHF. DNA for the CDR3: TGTGCCAGCAGCTTAACAGGGTCGAATCAGCCCCAGCATTTT.